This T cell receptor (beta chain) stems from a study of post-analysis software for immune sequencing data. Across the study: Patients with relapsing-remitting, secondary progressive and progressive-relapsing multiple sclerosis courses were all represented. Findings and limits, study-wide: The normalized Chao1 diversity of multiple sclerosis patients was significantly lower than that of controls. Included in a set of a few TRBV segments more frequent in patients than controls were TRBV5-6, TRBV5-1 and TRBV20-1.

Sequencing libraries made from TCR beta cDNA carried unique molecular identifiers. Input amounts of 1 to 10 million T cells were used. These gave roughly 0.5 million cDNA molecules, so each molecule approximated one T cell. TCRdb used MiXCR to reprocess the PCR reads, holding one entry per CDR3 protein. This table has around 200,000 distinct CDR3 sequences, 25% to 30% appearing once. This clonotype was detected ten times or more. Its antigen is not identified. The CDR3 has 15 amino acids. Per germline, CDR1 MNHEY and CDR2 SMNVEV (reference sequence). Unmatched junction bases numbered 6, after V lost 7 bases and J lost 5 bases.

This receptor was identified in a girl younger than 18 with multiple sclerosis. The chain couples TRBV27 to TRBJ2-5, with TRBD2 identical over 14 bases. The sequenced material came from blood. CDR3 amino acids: CASKPRTSGRETQYF. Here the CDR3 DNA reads TGTGCCAGCAAACCCCGGACTAGCGGGAGGGAGACCCAGTACTTC.